These 19 T cell receptor beta chains came from one sample sequenced in a study of blood T cell repertoires in COVID-19 (dated by TCRdb to 2019 to 2021). Library method: the immunoSEQ multiplex PCR assay. Imported from immuneACCESS, the table was reduced by TCRdb to in-frame sequences with V and J called. These copies leave out some clones; in studies compared against another copy, an unresolved V gene accounts for under half, and the cause of the remainder is not known. Recorded for this sample are around 280,000 clones; 90% of them occurred a single time. The top ten clonotypes cover about 1.7% of the sample. Sequences were obtained from PBMCs or T cells enriched from blood (not recorded which). The source of these receptors is a woman in her late teens or twenties with acute COVID-19.

V is TRBV7-3 and J is TRBJ2-1, with TRBD2 identical over 8 bases. Germline V CDR1 and CDR2: SGHTA, FQGTGA. This CDR3 has 18 residues. Losses at the gene ends were 5 bases for V and 3 bases for J; bases not matched to a gene: 15. CDR3 coding DNA: TGTGCCAGCAGCCCGAATCAGTTGTCGGGAGGGCTCTACAATGAGCAGTTCTTC. Protein: CASSPNQLSGGLYNEQFF.

The chain employs TRBV9 and TRBJ2-1, with D possibly matching TRBD2 (5 bases). This CDR3 spans 15 amino acids. V dropped 3 bases and J dropped 4 bases, with 14 bases sitting between them. Looked up from germline, CDR1 is SGDLS and CDR2 is YYNGEE. CDR3 sequence: CASSEDFAEYNEQFF. The CDR3 coding sequence is TGTGCCAGCAGCGAGGACTTCGCCGAATACAATGAGCAGTTCTTC.

The V and J genes are TRBV10-3 and TRBJ1-2, with 8 bases matching TRBD1. V shed 6 bases and J 3 bases; nucleotides not matched to a gene: 12. This CDR3 has 16 amino acids. Germline CDR1 is ENHRY and CDR2 is SYGVKD. The CDR3, as DNA: TGTGCCATCAGAGAAACAAAGGACAGGGTCGACTATGGCTACACCTTC. Translation: CAIRETKDRVDYGYTF.

This chain joins TRBV2 and TRBJ1-2; 8 positions agree with TRBD1. The CDR3 is made up of 13 amino acids. With 6 bases clipped from V and 6 bases from J, the junction kept 6 bases outside the gene matches. Germline V gene lookup returns CDR1 SNHLY and CDR2 FYNNEI. CDR3: CASRPQGANGYTF. Here the CDR3 DNA reads TGTGCCAGCAGACCGCAGGGGGCCAATGGCTACACCTTC.

The chain employs TRBV5-1 and TRBJ1-4; 8 bases are shared with TRBD1. Germline trimming cut 0 bases from V and 6 bases from J; bases unmatched to any gene: 4. The CDR3 covers 15 residues. Germline V gives CDR1 SGHRS, CDR2 YFSETQ. The CDR3 bases are TGCGCCAGCAGCTTGGTAGGACAGGGATATGAAAAACTGTTTTTT. As protein: CASSLVGQGYEKLFF.

J is TRBJ2-1 and V is TRBV19, with D maybe TRBD2 (5 bases). Germline assignment: CDR1 LNHDA and CDR2 SQIVND (reference sequence). V lost 6 bases to trimming and J lost 0 bases, with 18 bases between them. The CDR3 runs 17 residues. The CDR3 bases are TGTGCCAGTAGCCATTGGACTGTCCGACGCTCCTACAATGAGCAGTTCTTC. Translation gives CASSHWTVRRSYNEQFF. Combining the CDR3 with reference TRBV19 and TRBJ2-1 gives the whole variable domain DGGITQSPKYLFRKEGQNVTLSCEQNLNHDAMYWYRQDPGQGLRLIYYSQIVNDFQKGDIAEGYSVSREKKESFPLTVTSAQKNPTAFYLCASSHWTVRRSYNEQFFGPGTRLTVL.

The V call is TRBV4-2, the J call TRBJ2-7, with 9 bases fitting TRBD2. The CDR3 loop spans 15 amino acids. Unmatched junction bases numbered 2, after V lost 1 base and J lost 1 base. Germline CDR1 and CDR2: LGHNA and YNFKEQ. CDR3 region: CASSQGREGSYEQYF. The CDR3 nucleotides read TGTGCCAGCAGCCAAGGGCGGGAGGGGTCCTACGAGCAGTACTTC.

J is TRBJ2-1 and V is TRBV5-1; the D is unclear. Germline V gene data show CDR1 as SGHRS and CDR2 as YFSETQ. With 0 bases removed from V and 1 base from J, the gap between germline ends came to 8 bases. This CDR3 has 15 amino acids. This CDR3 reads CASSLVANSYNEQFF. CDR3 sequence (DNA): TGCGCCAGCAGCTTGGTAGCTAATTCCTACAATGAGCAGTTCTTC.

V is TRBV25-1 and J is TRBJ1-1; possibly TRBD1 for D (5 bases). Trimming cost V 6 bases and J 11 bases, with 13 bases left between them. The CDR3 length is 11 residues. Germline V gene data show CDR1 as MGHDK and CDR2 as SYGVNS. The CDR3 region is CASRGAQRAFF. Here the CDR3 DNA reads TGTGCCAGCAGAGGGGCCCAGAGGGCTTTCTTT.

This clone was seen only once. V gene TRBV4-3 combines with J gene TRBJ2-5; TRBD1 matches at 10 bases. Germline V gene lookup returns CDR1 LGHNA and CDR2 YSLEER. J lost 3 bases, V lost 4 bases, and 11 bases had no gene match. The CDR3 consists of 17 residues. The CDR3 protein is CASSRNDRGPGKETQYF. CDR3 sequence (DNA): TGCGCCAGCAGCCGCAATGACAGGGGGCCCGGGAAAGAGACCCAGTACTTC.

The chain couples TRBV18 to TRBJ2-1; TRBD1 matches 7 bases. The CDR3 contains 16 residues. From germline, CDR1 is KGHSH and CDR2 LQKENI. V dropped 3 bases and J dropped 0; count of bases not matched to a gene: 5. CDR3 DNA sequence: TGTGCCAGCTCACCGTCACAGGGGAGCTCCTACAATGAGCAGTTCTTC. Its protein is CASSPSQGSSYNEQFF.

The V and J genes are TRBV19 and TRBJ2-7; TRBD1 matches 9 bases. CDR1 and CDR2 (germline): LNHDA, SQIVND (reference sequence). Trimming removed 5 bases from V and 3 bases from J; junction bases left unmatched: 2. This CDR3 is built from 13 residues. CDR3 coding DNA: TGTGCCAGTAGTCACAGGGGGCGCTACGAGCAGTACTTC. It yields the protein CASSHRGRYEQYF. The full variable domain, its missing parts supplied by reference TRBV19 and TRBJ2-7, is DGGITQSPKYLFRKEGQNVTLSCEQNLNHDAMYWYRQDPGQGLRLIYYSQIVNDFQKGDIAEGYSVSREKKESFPLTVTSAQKNPTAFYLCASSHRGRYEQYFGPGTRLTVT.

The J gene is TRBJ2-1, the V gene TRBV25-1, with 10 bases matching TRBD2. In germline, CDR1 is MGHDK, CDR2 SYGVNS. V lost 5 bases, J lost 4 bases, and 2 bases stayed unmatched. This CDR3 contains 14 residues. As DNA, the CDR3 is TGTGCCAGCAGTCTAGCGGGAGAGTACAATGAGCAGTTCTTC. Its protein product is CASSLAGEYNEQFF. The variable domain in full, with the rest retrieved from reference TRBV25-1 and TRBJ2-1, is EADIYQTPRYLVIGTGKKITLECSQTMGHDKMYWYQQDPGMELHLIHYSYGVNSTEKGDLSSESTVSRIRTEHFPLTLESARPSHTSQYLCASSLAGEYNEQFFGPGTRLTVL.

The chain joins TRBV6-5 to TRBJ1-1; no clear D. Trimming removed 6 bases at V and 1 base at J, with 15 bases between. The CDR3 has 15 amino acids. The germline gives CDR1 MNHEY, CDR2 SVGAGI. The CDR3 DNA is TGTGCCAGCAGGCCCGGGAGCACTGAGAACACTGAAGCTTTCTTT. Its protein product is CASRPGSTENTEAFF.

The DNA of the CDR3 is TGCGCCAGCAGCCTCCTCGGGGGGGTGAACACTGAAGCTTTCTTT. Amino acids: CASSLLGGVNTEAFF. This chain joins TRBV4-1 and TRBJ1-1; TRBD1 is a possible D gene (5 bases). The ends were cut back, 4 bases at V and 0 bases at J, with 12 bases in the middle. Germline CDR1 reads MGHRA; CDR2 reads YSYEKL. The CDR3 consists of 15 residues.

This clone occurred a few times. V is TRBV2 and J is TRBJ2-5, with a tentative D call TRBD2 (6 bases). Trimming cost V 3 bases and J 5 bases, with 16 bases left between them. This CDR3 is 15 amino acids long. Germline-derived CDR1 and CDR2 are SNHLY and FYNNEI. The CDR3 spells CASSDGYPRGETQYF. DNA for the CDR3: TGTGCCAGCAGTGATGGGTACCCCCGGGGGGAGACCCAGTACTTC.

This chain links TRBV11-1 with TRBJ2-2, with TRBD1 matching over 7 bases. Germline V gene sequence: CDR1 SGHAT, CDR2 FQDESV (reference sequence). Germline trimming cut 5 bases from V and 6 bases from J; bases unmatched to any gene: 6. This CDR3 is built from 14 residues. DNA of the CDR3: TGTGCCAGCAGCCGCGACAGGGTCGCCGGGGAGCTGTTTTTT. Amino acid sequence: CASSRDRVAGELFF.

The chain is built from TRBV28 and TRBJ1-1; D gene uncertain. The V and J ends lost 2 bases and 7 bases respectively, with 11 bases between them. This CDR3 spans 13 amino acids. Per germline, CDR1 MDHEN and CDR2 SYDVKM. The CDR3 sequence: CASSLTRTSEAFF. In DNA form, the CDR3 reads TGTGCCAGCAGTTTAACAAGAACAAGTGAAGCTTTCTTT.

The rearrangement links TRBV30 to TRBJ1-1, with a possible D match to TRBD1 (6 bases). Germline V CDR1 and CDR2: GTSNPN, SVGIG (reference sequence). The V gene lost 2 bases and the J gene lost 1 base, with 14 bases spanning the gap. This CDR3 contains 15 residues. CDR3 protein: CAWSTRGGANTEAFF. The CDR3 DNA reads TGTGCCTGGAGTACAAGGGGGGGGGCGAACACTGAAGCTTTCTTT.